This TCR beta chain was obtained from a study of T-cell reconstitution after alpha-beta-depleted transplantation in children. Per the germline V gene, CDR1 is SGHTA and CDR2 is FQGNSA. The V end lost 4 bases, the J end lost 2 bases, and 15 bases lay between the germline ends. CDR3 size: 16 residues. Unique molecular identifiers were used in preparing the TCRbeta library. MiXCR, applied by TCRdb to the PCR reads, yields one record per CDR3 protein. The sample lists 240,000 or so distinct CDR3 sequences; around 12% were seen once. Many counts were recorded for this clonotype. The chain uses TRBV7-2 and TRBJ2-1; a weak D match, TRBD2 (6 bases). This clonotype was obtained from a human donor who donated a stem cell graft to a child with acute lymphoblastic leukemia. The starting material was PBMCs from the stem cell graft donor, obtained from the stem cell graft. DNA for the CDR3: TGTGCCAGCAGCTCCTTCCACGGGGGAGCCTACAATGAGCAGTTCTTC. Translated: CASSSFHGGAYNEQFF.